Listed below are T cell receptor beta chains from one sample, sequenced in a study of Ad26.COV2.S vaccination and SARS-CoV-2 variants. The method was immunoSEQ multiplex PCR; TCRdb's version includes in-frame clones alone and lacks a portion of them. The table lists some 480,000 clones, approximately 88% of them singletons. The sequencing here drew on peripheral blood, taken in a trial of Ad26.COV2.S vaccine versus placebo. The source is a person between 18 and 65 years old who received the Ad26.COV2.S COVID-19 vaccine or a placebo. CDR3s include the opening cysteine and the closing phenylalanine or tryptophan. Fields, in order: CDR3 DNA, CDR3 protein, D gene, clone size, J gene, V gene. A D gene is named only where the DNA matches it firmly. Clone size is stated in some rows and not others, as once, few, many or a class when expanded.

TGTGCCAGCAGTTTTGGTAGCGGGAGGGCAAATGAGCAGTTCTTC	CASSFGSGRANEQFF	TRBD2	NA	TRBJ2-1	TRBV27
TGTGCCAGCAGCTTGGGTTTAGGGGACTCTACCTACGAGCAGTACTTC	CASSLGLGDSTYEQYF	NA	NA	TRBJ2-7	TRBV5-6
TGTGCCAGCAGCAACCGGGCGCTGGGGAAGTTCTTC	CASSNRALGKFF	NA	NA	TRBJ2-1	TRBV7-9
TGTGCCAGCAGCGTAGGCCCGGGGGATACGCAGTATTTT	CASSVGPGDTQYF	NA	NA	TRBJ2-3	TRBV9
TGTGCCAGCAGCCCCGGGACGGCGCGCTGGGCCAACGTCCTGACTTTC	CASSPGTARWANVLTF	NA	once	TRBJ2-6	TRBV9
TGTGCCAGCAGTGAGGAGGGGTGGGACTATGGCTACACCTTC	CASSEEGWDYGYTF	NA	NA	TRBJ1-2	TRBV2
TGTGCCAGCAGCCGGGGTGGTGAGCAGTTCTTC	CASSRGGEQFF	NA	NA	TRBJ2-1	TRBV7-9
TGTGCCAGCAGCCGCCGGGACTTCACAGATACGCAGTATTTT	CASSRRDFTDTQYF	NA	NA	TRBJ2-3	TRBV14
TGTGCCAGCAGTATCGGACAGGGGGCAGATACGCAGTATTTT	CASSIGQGADTQYF	TRBD1	once	TRBJ2-3	TRBV27
TGTGCCAGCAGCCAAGGGAGTGGCAATCAGCCCCAGCATTTT	CASSQGSGNQPQHF	NA	NA	TRBJ1-5	TRBV3-1/TRBV3-2
TGCAGCGTCGGACAGGGGAGGGTCACTGAAGCTTTCTTT	CSVGQGRVTEAFF	TRBD1	NA	TRBJ1-1	TRBV29-1
TGTGCCAGCAGCGTAATGGGACAGAGTGCAGATACGCAGTATTTT	CASSVMGQSADTQYF	TRBD1	NA	TRBJ2-3	TRBV9
TGTGCCAGCAGCGTCCGGGCCCAGCAAGGCACCGGGGAGCTGTTTTTT	CASSVRAQQGTGELFF	NA	NA	TRBJ2-2	TRBV5-6
TGTGCCTGGAGTGTAAAGGGTTACGAGCAGTACTTC	CAWSVKGYEQYF	NA	once	TRBJ2-7	TRBV30
TGTGCCAGCAGTGAATTGATAGGGGGCGCTCTCTATGGCTACACCTTC	CASSELIGGALYGYTF	TRBD1	NA	TRBJ1-2	TRBV2
TGTGCCAGCAGTGAAGGGTTGGGACTAGCGGGAAATTACTTC	CASSEGLGLAGNYF	TRBD2	NA	TRBJ2-4	TRBV2
TGTGCCAGCAGTTCGACAACCACATACAATGAGCAGTTCTTC	CASSSTTTYNEQFF	NA	NA	TRBJ2-1	TRBV2
TGTGCCAGCAGCCATGAGCACCCCCCGTACACCGGGGAGCTGTTTTTT	CASSHEHPPYTGELFF	NA	NA	TRBJ2-2	TRBV4-2
TGTGCCAGCAGACTTGACCCGATACTCTCCTACGAGCAGTACTTC	CASRLDPILSYEQYF	NA	once	TRBJ2-7	TRBV27
TGTGCCAGCAGCTTGGGGAGCGGGTATGGAAACATTCAGTACTTC	CASSLGSGYGNIQYF	NA	NA	TRBJ2-4	TRBV5-8
TGTGCCAGCAGCTCTGGGGGGTCCCAGTACTTC	CASSSGGSQYF	NA	NA	TRBJ2-5	TRBV7-9
TGTGCCAGCAGTTTATCCCGGAGTGAAAAACTGTTTTTT	CASSLSRSEKLFF	NA	NA	TRBJ1-4	TRBV28
TGTGCCAGCAGTTACCCTTCAAAACAGGCGTATGGCTACACCTTC	CASSYPSKQAYGYTF	NA	NA	TRBJ1-2	TRBV6-2/TRBV6-3
TGTGCCAGCAGCTTGAGAGCGGGAGCGAAGTATTTT	CASSLRAGAKYF	TRBD2	NA	TRBJ2-3	TRBV5-8
TGTGCCAGCAGCGTCGGGGACACGGCATACGAGCAGTACTTC	CASSVGDTAYEQYF	NA	few	TRBJ2-7	TRBV9
TGTGCCAGCAGCCCCCGGGCCCAGGGGAACACCGGGGAGCTGTTTTTT	CASSPRAQGNTGELFF	NA	NA	TRBJ2-2	TRBV7-8
TGTGCCAGCAGCCCCGGGACTAGCGGGAGCAATGAGCAGTTCTTC	CASSPGTSGSNEQFF	TRBD2	NA	TRBJ2-1	TRBV7-3
TGTGCCAGCAGCTTTGAACGGGACAAAGGGACTTCTACGCAGTATTTT	CASSFERDKGTSTQYF	NA	NA	TRBJ2-3	TRBV12-1
TGTGCCAGCAGCTTGGCTCCAGGGGCGAACACTGAAGCTTTCTTT	CASSLAPGANTEAFF	NA	NA	TRBJ1-1	TRBV5-4
TGTGCCAGCAGTGGTGGGGGTGAAAAACTGTTTTTT	CASSGGGEKLFF	NA	NA	TRBJ1-4	TRBV2
TGTGCCAGCAGTTTGAAGGAGACCCAGTACTTC	CASSLKETQYF	NA	NA	TRBJ2-5	TRBV12-3/TRBV12-4
TGCGCCAGCAGCTTGGGGCAGGGGCAGCCCCAGCATTTT	CASSLGQGQPQHF	NA	once	TRBJ1-5	TRBV5-1
TGTGCCAGCAGCGTCAGACCGGCCGGGGAGCTGTTTTTT	CASSVRPAGELFF	NA	NA	TRBJ2-2	TRBV9
TGTGCCAGCAGCGCGAACGGACAGGGTCTTTCTGAAGCTTTCTTT	CASSANGQGLSEAFF	TRBD1	NA	TRBJ1-1	TRBV7-9
TGTGCCAGCAGCTTAATAGGGACGGCGGGAGGATTGCGAGAGACCCAGTACTTC	CASSLIGTAGGLRETQYF	TRBD2	NA	TRBJ2-5	TRBV13